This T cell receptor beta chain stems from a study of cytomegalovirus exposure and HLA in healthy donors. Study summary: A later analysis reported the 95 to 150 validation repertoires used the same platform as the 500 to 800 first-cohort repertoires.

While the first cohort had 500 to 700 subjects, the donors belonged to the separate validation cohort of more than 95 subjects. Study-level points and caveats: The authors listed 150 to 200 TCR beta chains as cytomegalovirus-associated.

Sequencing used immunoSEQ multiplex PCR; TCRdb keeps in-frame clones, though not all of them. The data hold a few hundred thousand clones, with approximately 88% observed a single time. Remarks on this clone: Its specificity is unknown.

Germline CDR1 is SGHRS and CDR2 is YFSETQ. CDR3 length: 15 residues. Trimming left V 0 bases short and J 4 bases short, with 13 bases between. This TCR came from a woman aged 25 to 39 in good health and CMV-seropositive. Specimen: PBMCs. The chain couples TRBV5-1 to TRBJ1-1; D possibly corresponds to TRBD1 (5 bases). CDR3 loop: CASSLASGPGTEAFF. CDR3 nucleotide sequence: TGCGCCAGCAGCTTGGCGTCAGGGCCGGGCACTGAAGCTTTCTTT.